This T cell receptor beta chain was profiled in a study of OX40 agonist ivuxolimab in advanced cancers. Sequencing was performed with immunoSEQ multiplex PCR; in TCRdb, only in-frame clones are kept and a portion is missing. The repertoire holds approximately 80,000 clones, 75% to 95% seen once, with 0.4% to 0.55% in the top ten. V shed 4 bases, J shed 0 bases, and the junction held 8 bases outside the gene matches. The CDR3 has 16 residues. CDR1 and CDR2 (germline): MNHNY, SVGAGI (reference sequence). The TCR sequence derives from an adult with an advanced solid tumor such as melanoma, head and neck, liver or kidney cancer. The chain links TRBV6-6 to TRBJ2-7; 8 bases fit TRBD1. The sample consisted of CD4+ or CD8+ T cells sorted from blood, taken in a trial of the OX40 agonist ivuxolimab. Here the CDR3 DNA reads TGTGCCAGCAGTTCGGACAGGGCTTATCTCTCCTACGAGCAGTACTTC. Residues: CASSSDRAYLSYEQYF.